This is a list of T cell receptor beta chains from one sample in a study of T cell changes during pregnancy in multiple sclerosis. Generated by immunoSEQ multiplex PCR, the TCRdb table keeps only in-frame clones and is missing some. The top ten clones hold roughly 0.69% of a sample with about 44,000 clones, more than 90% of them seen once. This specimen was CD4+ T cells from peripheral blood mononuclear cells, taken in the first trimester of pregnancy. The receptors come from a female donor with multiple sclerosis, enrolled in a pregnancy study. Both conserved end residues are part of each CDR3. The order of the fields is CDR3 DNA, CDR3 protein, V gene, D gene, clone size, J gene. D genes are given only for firm matches. The size field is filled for only some rows; it gives once, few, many or a size class.

TGTGCCAGTAGTCTGTGGACTACTATCACCGGGGAGCTGTTTTTT CASSLWTTITGELFF TRBV19 NA NA TRBJ2-2
TGCAGCGTCCTGACAGCTAACTATGGCTACACCTTC CSVLTANYGYTF TRBV29-1 NA NA TRBJ1-2
TGTGCCAGCATCAGAGGGGGCCGGGTCCACAATGAGCAGTTCTTC CASIRGGRVHNEQFF TRBV28 TRBD1 NA TRBJ2-1
TGTGCCAGCAGTATCCGTGGGGGCCTAGAAGCTTTCTTT CASSIRGGLEAFF TRBV28 NA NA TRBJ1-1
TGTGCCAGCAGCTTTAGGCGGGCTGGGGCCAACGTCCTGACTTTC CASSFRRAGANVLTF TRBV13 NA NA TRBJ2-6
TGTGCCAGCAGCTTGATTTTCACCACTTTCTCCTACAATGAGCAGTTCTTC CASSLIFTTFSYNEQFF TRBV5-5 NA NA TRBJ2-1
TGCAGCGTTGAAGATAGGGGCAGGGGGCGCGGAGAGACCCAGTACTTC CSVEDRGRGRGETQYF TRBV29-1 TRBD1 NA TRBJ2-5
TGTGCCAGCACCCCGGGGGAGAAGTATGGCTACACCTTC CASTPGEKYGYTF TRBV6-4 NA NA TRBJ1-2
TGTGCCAGCAGCTGGCGGACTAGCGGGAGGGCTGAGCAGTATTTT CASSWRTSGRAEQYF TRBV7-9 TRBD2 NA TRBJ2-3
TGTGCCATCAGCCAGGGGGCTGCCTACGAGCAGTACTTC CAISQGAAYEQYF TRBV10-3 TRBD1 NA TRBJ2-7
TGTGCCAGCAGTGGACGACAGGGACAGAATGGAAACACCATATATTTT CASSGRQGQNGNTIYF TRBV6-1 TRBD1 NA TRBJ1-3
TGTGCCAGCAGCTCCATAAATAGTGCCACCGAAGCTTTCTTT CASSSINSATEAFF TRBV5-6 NA NA TRBJ1-1
TGTGCCAGCAGCCGAAGGACAGGGTATGGCTACACCTTC CASSRRTGYGYTF TRBV28 TRBD1 NA TRBJ1-2
TGTGCCAGCAGCGCTAGCGGGAGAGAGACCCAGTACTTC CASSASGRETQYF TRBV7-9 TRBD2 NA TRBJ2-5
TGTGCCAGCAGCTTGGCCACAGGGTTGAACACTGAAGCTTTCTTT CASSLATGLNTEAFF TRBV5-4 NA NA TRBJ1-1
TGTGCCAGCAGCGCGGGACTAGCGGTTCAAGAGACCCAGTACTTC CASSAGLAVQETQYF TRBV11-2 TRBD2 NA TRBJ2-5
TGTGCCAGCAGCTTAGCGCAGGGGCGAATTATGAACACTGAAGCTTTCTTT CASSLAQGRIMNTEAFF TRBV7-2 NA NA TRBJ1-1
TGTGCCAGCAGTCTTAACAGGGCGGGTTATGGCTACACCTTC CASSLNRAGYGYTF TRBV27 NA NA TRBJ1-2
TGTGCCAGCAGCGGGGGACTAGCGGGAGGAGTGCCCCAGTACTTC CASSGGLAGGVPQYF TRBV7-2 TRBD2 once TRBJ2-5
TGTGCCAGCAGTTGGGGACAGGGAAACACTGAAGCTTTCTTT CASSWGQGNTEAFF TRBV6-1 TRBD1 NA TRBJ1-1
TGCGCCAGCAGAAGACAGGGGGGAACCTACGAGCAGTACTTC CASRRQGGTYEQYF TRBV10-2 TRBD1 NA TRBJ2-7
TGTGCCAGCAGTTTGTCTTCGCAGGAAGCTTTCTTT CASSLSSQEAFF TRBV28 NA NA TRBJ1-1
TGTGCCAGCAGCAGATCCCTAGCGGGATCCTACAATGAGCAGTTCTTC CASSRSLAGSYNEQFF TRBV11-3 TRBD2 NA TRBJ2-1
TGTGCCAGCAGCGTCGGGGGGGAGACCCAGTACTTC CASSVGGETQYF TRBV7-6 TRBD2 NA TRBJ2-5
TGTGCCAGTAGTATCTCGCGGGGTCTCCGGTCAGGGGGAAGGAACACCGGGGAGCTGTTTTTT CASSISRGLRSGGRNTGELFF TRBV19 NA NA TRBJ2-2
TGTGCCACCAGCAGAGGCGGGACAGGGGGGACGGAGACCCAGTACTTC CATSRGGTGGTETQYF TRBV15 TRBD1 NA TRBJ2-5
TGTGCCAGCAGCCAAGATTCTAGCGGGTTAGCGAACACCGGGGAGCTGTTTTTT CASSQDSSGLANTGELFF TRBV4-2 TRBD2 NA TRBJ2-2
TGTGCCAGCAGCGTAGGGACACTGGGGCAAAATGAGCAGTTCTTC CASSVGTLGQNEQFF TRBV9 NA NA TRBJ2-1
TGTGCCAGCGGGGCGGGACCGATGAACACTGAAGCTTTCTTT CASGAGPMNTEAFF TRBV28 NA NA TRBJ1-1
TGCGCCAGCAGCCTAGGACACCTCACAGATACGCAGTATTTT CASSLGHLTDTQYF TRBV5-1 NA NA TRBJ2-3
TGTGCCAGTAGAGATGGACAGGTTCCCGGCTACACCTTC CASRDGQVPGYTF TRBV19 TRBD1 NA TRBJ1-2
TGTGCCAGCAGTCCGACCCGGGTCATATCCGGGGAGCTGTTTTTT CASSPTRVISGELFF TRBV6-5 NA NA TRBJ2-2
TGCGCCAGCAGGTACCCCGGGACAGGGGGGACCGGGGAGCTGTTTTTT CASRYPGTGGTGELFF TRBV4-1 TRBD1 NA TRBJ2-2
TGTGCCAGAAGCAAGGGACTAGCGGACAATGAGCAGTTCTTC CARSKGLADNEQFF TRBV5-3 TRBD2 NA TRBJ2-1
TGTGCCAGCAGCGGTAGACTAGCGGGAGCAAACAATGAGCAGTTCTTC CASSGRLAGANNEQFF TRBV9 TRBD2 NA TRBJ2-1
TGTGCCAGCAGTTTAGCCGGGACAGGGGGGTCCTACGAGCAGTACTTC CASSLAGTGGSYEQYF TRBV27 TRBD1 NA TRBJ2-7
TGTGCCAGCAGCTCTAACCCGAACACCGGGGAGCTGTTTTTT CASSSNPNTGELFF TRBV7-6 NA once TRBJ2-2
TGCAGCGTGAGCACTAGCGGGAGTGGAGACATTCAGTACTTC CSVSTSGSGDIQYF TRBV29-1 TRBD2 NA TRBJ2-4
TGTGCCAGCAGTTACGGGGCCAGCGCTAACACTGAAGCTTTCTTT CASSYGASANTEAFF TRBV6-5 NA NA TRBJ1-1
TGTGCCAGTAACAAACAGGGATACACTGAAGCTTTCTTT CASNKQGYTEAFF TRBV19 NA NA TRBJ1-1
TGTGCCAGCAGCTCCGGACAGTTCGGAGAGACCCAGTACTTC CASSSGQFGETQYF TRBV6-5 NA NA TRBJ2-5
TGTGCCAGCAGCTCGACAGGGGGCCCCTACGAGCAGTACTTC CASSSTGGPYEQYF TRBV7-2 TRBD1 NA TRBJ2-7
TGTGCCAGCAGTCTAGCGGGAGTCCCCTACGAGCAGTACTTC CASSLAGVPYEQYF TRBV7-2 TRBD2 NA TRBJ2-7
TGCGCCAGCAGCTTCAAAGAGACCCAGTACTTC CASSFKETQYF TRBV5-1 NA NA TRBJ2-5
TGCAGCGTTGGGCTCAGCTCCTACGAGCAGTACTTC CSVGLSSYEQYF TRBV29-1 NA NA TRBJ2-7
TGTGCCAGCAGCGCCCAAGGGGGGAACACCGGGGAGCTGTTTTTT CASSAQGGNTGELFF TRBV2 NA NA TRBJ2-2
TGTGCCAGCAGCTTTTACCCTCGGTCGGACAGGGGGCCATTGAACACTGAAGCTTTCTTT CASSFYPRSDRGPLNTEAFF TRBV27 TRBD1 NA TRBJ1-1
TGCGCCAGCTCCCTAGCGGGAGGAACCGATGAGCAGTTCTTC CASSLAGGTDEQFF TRBV5-1 TRBD2 NA TRBJ2-1
TGTGCCAGCAGCTTAGGGACAGTCCAAGAGACCCAGTACTTC CASSLGTVQETQYF TRBV7-9 NA NA TRBJ2-5
TGTGCCAGCAGCTTCGGACAGCCTAACACTGAAGCTTTCTTT CASSFGQPNTEAFF TRBV7-9 NA NA TRBJ1-1
TGTGCCACCAGCAGAGAGCGCATTCAGCCCCAGCATTTT CATSRERIQPQHF TRBV15 NA NA TRBJ1-5
TGTGCCAGCAGTTTGCAAGGACAGTCTGGAAACACCATATATTTT CASSLQGQSGNTIYF TRBV27 NA NA TRBJ1-3
TGCGCCAGCAGAGGGACTAGCGGACCCACAGATACGCAGTATTTT CASRGTSGPTDTQYF TRBV5-1 TRBD2 NA TRBJ2-3